The next 21 T cell receptor beta chains were all read from a single sample in a study of technical replicates of blood from several donors. The table came from immunoSEQ multiplex PCR; TCRdb's copy has only in-frame clones and leaves some out. The data show 55,000 to 60,000 clones, around 93% seen once. The sample taken for sequencing was PBMCs. The origin of the receptors is a human donor in good health. Some clones in this sample may be carry-over from other donors' samples.

The rearrangement links TRBV11-1 to TRBJ2-3, with TRBD2 matching over 8 bases. Trimming at V came to 3 bases and at J to 6 bases, leaving 8 bases not matched to a gene. CDR1 and CDR2 (germline): SGHAT, FQDESV (reference sequence). The CDR3 is 15 amino acids. CDR3 amino acids: CASSLLAGSRDTQYF. DNA for the CDR3: TGTGCCAGCAGCTTGCTAGCGGGTTCAAGGGATACGCAGTATTTT.

This chain links TRBV30 with TRBJ2-5; D is possibly TRBD1 (6 bases). Between the trimmed V and J ends, which lost 4 bases and 2 bases, there was a span of 11 bases. The CDR3 is made up of 13 amino acids. Germline V gives CDR1 GTSNPN, CDR2 SVGIG (reference sequence). CDR3 nucleotide sequence: TGTGCCTGGACGACAGGCCGTCAAGAGACCCAGTACTTC. This codes for CAWTTGRQETQYF.

This rearrangement joins TRBV29-1 to TRBJ2-3; D gene ambiguous. The V gene lost 5 bases and the J gene lost 0 bases, with 15 bases spanning the gap. The CDR3 sequence is 15 residues long. CDR1 and CDR2 from the germline V gene are SQVTM and ANQGSEA. CDR3 sequence (DNA): TGCAGCGTTAACGGCCACAGAGATAGCACAGATACGCAGTATTTT. This translates into CSVNGHRDSTDTQYF.

This chain links TRBV11-3 with TRBJ2-7; TRBD1 agrees at 9 bases. Germline V gene data show CDR1 as SGHNT and CDR2 as YENEEA. This CDR3 region has 14 residues. J lost 7 bases, V lost 3 bases, and 7 bases had no gene match. CDR3 region: CASSLGQGVKEQYF. The CDR3 region has the DNA TGTGCCAGCAGCTTGGGACAGGGAGTAAAGGAGCAGTACTTC.

The rearrangement joins TRBV7-2 to TRBJ1-1; no firm D call. Trimming took off 7 bases at V and 1 base at J, with 19 bases between the two ends. Germline CDR1 and CDR2: SGHTA and FQGNSA. The CDR3 consists of 16 residues. CDR3 in DNA: TGTGCCAGCACCCCCCACCAGCTACAGTGGAACACTGAAGCTTTCTTT. The encoded protein is CASTPHQLQWNTEAFF.

This CDR3 reads CASSPRRDRHGGELFF. CDR3 DNA sequence: TGTGCCAGCAGCCCCCGCAGGGACAGGCATGGGGGGGAGCTGTTTTTT. The rearrangement uses TRBV7-3 and TRBJ2-2, with 8 nucleotides matching TRBD1. Germline V gene lookup returns CDR1 SGHTA and CDR2 FQGTGA. The junction had 13 bases not matched to a gene; V was cut back by 5 bases and J by 8 bases. The CDR3 is 16 amino acids.

This chain uses TRBV6-1 with TRBJ2-1; maybe TRBD2 (5 bases). Trimming cost V 6 bases and J 6 bases, with 18 bases left between them. Germline CDR1 reads MNHNS; CDR2 reads SASEGT. The CDR3 is 15 amino acids. CDR3 amino acids: CASRGLGLASNEQFF. The DNA for the CDR3 is TGTGCCAGCAGGGGTCTAGGACTGGCCTCCAATGAGCAGTTCTTC.

This chain links TRBV7-6 with TRBJ2-1; TRBD2 matches at 11 bases. Per germline, CDR1 SGHVS and CDR2 FNYEAQ. The trim removed 1 base at V and 4 bases at J, leaving 3 bases unmatched. This CDR3 has 16 amino acids. CDR3 in DNA: TGTGCCAGCAGCTTAGAGGCTAGCGGGAGGTACAATGAGCAGTTCTTC. It is translated as CASSLEASGRYNEQFF. Variable domain in full (rest from reference TRBV7-6 and TRBJ2-1): GAGVSQSPRYKVTKRGQDVALRCDPISGHVSLYWYRQALGQGPEFLTYFNYEAQQDKSGLPNDRFSAERPEGSISTLTIQRTEQRDSAMYRCASSLEASGRYNEQFFGPGTRLTVL.

This chain joins TRBV6-5 and TRBJ2-7; 8 bases fit TRBD1. Germline V CDR1 and CDR2: MNHEY, SVGAGI. The CDR3 sequence is 15 residues long. V shed 2 bases and J 5 bases; nucleotides not matched to a gene: 8. The CDR3: CASSYSGQGRHEQYF. Written as DNA, the CDR3 is TGTGCCAGCAGTTACAGCGGACAGGGTCGTCACGAGCAGTACTTC.

The genes are TRBV6-5 and TRBJ2-1; the match to TRBD2 covers 10 bases. The CDR3 extends over 15 amino acids. Looked up from germline, CDR1 is MNHEY and CDR2 is SVGAGI. Trimming at V came to 2 bases and at J to 4 bases, leaving 2 bases not matched to a gene. The CDR3 DNA is TGTGCCAGCAGTTACCAGCGGGGGGGATACAATGAGCAGTTCTTC. Translating gives CASSYQRGGYNEQFF.

The chain joins TRBV6-7 to TRBJ1-6; 9 positions match TRBD1. TRBV6-7 is labeled an ORF, and its function is uncertain. Trimming cost V 6 bases and J 8 bases; bases outside gene matches: 8. This CDR3 contains 15 residues. In nucleotides, the CDR3 is TGTGCCAGCAGGGAACCGGGACAGGGTTATTCACCCCTCCACTTT. Its protein is CASREPGQGYSPLHF.

The V and J genes are TRBV5-4 and TRBJ2-7, with a weak D call TRBD2 (6 bases). Germline CDR1 and CDR2: SGHNT and YYREEE (reference sequence). Trimming removed 3 bases at V and 5 bases at J, with 12 bases between. There are 13 residues in the CDR3. The CDR3 nucleotides read TGTGCCAGCAGCTCGACTAGTACGCACGAGCAGTACTTC. Amino acid sequence: CASSSTSTHEQYF.

This clone was recorded only once. This chain links TRBV7-2 with TRBJ2-3, with D maybe TRBD2 (6 bases). The CDR3 consists of 14 residues. The germline V and J ends were trimmed by 1 base and 4 bases, with 9 bases remaining between them. CDR1 is SGHTA and CDR2 is FQGNSA in the germline V gene. The CDR3 is CASSLVGGPDTQYF. DNA for the CDR3: TGTGCCAGCAGCTTAGTCGGGGGACCAGATACGCAGTATTTT.

The chain carries TRBV2 and TRBJ2-1; 7 bases agree with TRBD2. Losses at the gene ends were 6 bases for V and 6 bases for J; bases not matched to a gene: 8. The germline gives CDR1 SNHLY, CDR2 FYNNEI. This CDR3 comprises 14 residues. CDR3 sequence (DNA): TGTGCCAGCAGAAGGCGGGAGATGGTCAATGAGCAGTTCTTC. Translated, it gives CASRRREMVNEQFF.

The chain combines TRBV4-1 with TRBJ2-2; D remains unclear. The CDR3 totals 16 residues. V lost 3 bases to trimming and J lost 6 bases, with 17 bases between them. Germline CDR1 MGHRA, CDR2 YSYEKL. CDR3 loop: CASSHPDMGPPGELFF. CDR3 nucleotides: TGCGCCAGCAGCCATCCCGACATGGGCCCCCCCGGGGAGCTGTTTTTT.

The gene calls are TRBV5-1 and TRBJ1-6, with 7 bases matching TRBD1. Germline V gene lookup returns CDR1 SGHRS and CDR2 YFSETQ. The CDR3 runs 15 residues. V lost 1 base to trimming and J lost 5 bases; unmatched junction nucleotides: 3. CDR3 sequence: CASSLLGTDNSPLHF. CDR3 DNA sequence: TGCGCCAGCAGCTTGTTGGGGACAGATAATTCACCCCTCCACTTT.

This clone occurred a few times. The rearrangement joins TRBV7-9 to TRBJ2-1, with TRBD2 identical over 7 bases. From germline, CDR1 is SEHNR and CDR2 FQNEAQ (reference sequence). With V trimmed by 1 base and J by 10 bases, 16 bases remained unmatched. CDR3 size: 17 residues. The CDR3, as DNA: TGTGCCAGCAGCTTAGGGGACTACAAAGGGACGCAAAGCGAGCAGTTCTTC. Protein sequence: CASSLGDYKGTQSEQFF.

The gene calls are TRBV7-9 and TRBJ2-7, with D uncertain. Germline assignment: CDR1 SEHNR and CDR2 FQNEAQ (reference sequence). This CDR3 region has 14 residues. Trimming cost V 3 bases and J 0 bases, with 9 bases left between them. The CDR3 DNA reads as TGTGCCAGCAGCTTGGGCAGCCGCTCCTACGAGCAGTACTTC. It codes for CASSLGSRSYEQYF.

The CDR3 loop is CASSYSGQGYGYTF. CDR3 sequence (DNA): TGTGCCAGCAGTTACTCGGGGCAGGGCTATGGCTACACCTTC. The V and J genes are TRBV6-5 and TRBJ1-2, with a possible D match to TRBD1 (5 bases). The germline gives CDR1 MNHEY, CDR2 SVGAGI. The V end was cut by 0 bases, the J end by 4 bases, with 9 bases between. The CDR3 sequence is 14 residues long.

This chain uses TRBV11-3 with TRBJ1-1; perhaps TRBD1 as D (6 bases). The germline gives CDR1 SGHNT, CDR2 YENEEA. V was clipped by 3 bases and J by 11 bases, with 13 bases between them. The CDR3 consists of 12 residues. CDR3: CASSFQGGGAFF. The CDR3, as DNA: TGTGCCAGCAGCTTCCAAGGGGGGGGTGCTTTCTTT.

V and J are TRBV7-9 and TRBJ2-3; TRBD2 matches at 7 bases. The CDR3 has 16 residues. Germline-derived CDR1 and CDR2 are SEHNR and FQNEAQ (reference sequence). Losses at the gene ends were 5 bases for V and 0 bases for J; bases not matched to a gene: 8. The CDR3 region is CASSRETSRSTDTQYF. The CDR3, as DNA: TGTGCCAGCAGCCGAGAGACTAGCCGGAGCACAGATACGCAGTATTTT.